Listed below are T cell receptor beta chains from one sample, sequenced in a study of T cells after yellow fever vaccination. TCRdb re-called the 5' RACE reads through MiXCR, storing one row per CDR3 protein. The sample comprises around 340,000 distinct CDR3 sequences, approximately 9% of which are singletons, and about a sixth rests with the top ten. The sample in question was PBMCs, obtained on the day of the first yellow fever vaccination. The source of these receptors is a man aged 18 to 29 who received the YFV17D yellow fever vaccine. Both conserved end residues are part of each CDR3. A D gene is named only where the DNA matches it firmly. Where a row states a size, it is once, few, many or the class of an expanded clone; other rows omit it.

TRBD2	-	TRBV6-1	TRBJ2-7	TGTGCCAGCAGTCCCCAGCGGGGGTCCTACGAGCAGTACTTC	CASSPQRGSYEQYF
TRBD1	-	TRBV11-1	TRBJ1-1	TGTGCCAGCAGCCCAATCCCGGGACAGGGTATGGAGCACACTGAAGCTTTCTTT	CASSPIPGQGMEHTEAFF
-	-	TRBV10-3	TRBJ2-7	TGTGCCATCAGTGAGTTACCAGGAGGCAAAAGCGAGCAGTACTTC	CAISELPGGKSEQYF
TRBD1	-	TRBV10-3	TRBJ1-1	TGTGCCAAGGACAGGCAGAACACTGAAGCTTTCTTT	CAKDRQNTEAFF
-	-	TRBV5-1	TRBJ1-5	TGCGCCAGCAGACGGACGACAGATAGCAATCAGCCCCAGCATTTT	CASRRTTDSNQPQHF
TRBD1	-	TRBV6-1	TRBJ2-2	TGTGCCAGCAGTGAAAATTCCCGGGACAGTCGCACCGGGGAGCTGTTTTTT	CASSENSRDSRTGELFF
TRBD1	-	TRBV20-1	TRBJ1-2	TGCAGTGCTAGAGTGGGACAGGGTTACTATGGCTACACCTTC	CSARVGQGYYGYTF
-	many	TRBV10-3	TRBJ2-5	TGTGCCATCAGTGAGTCTGGCGGGGTAGAGACCCAGTACTTC	CAISESGGVETQYF
-	-	TRBV20-1	TRBJ2-1	TGCAGTGCTAGACGCCGCCCCGGGTGGGGGCCACCCGGACTCAATGAGCAGTTCTTC	CSARRRPGWGPPGLNEQFF
TRBD2	few	TRBV12-3/TRBV12-4	TRBJ2-3	TGTGCCAGCCGACTAGCGGGGGGGCATACGCAGTATTTT	CASRLAGGHTQYF
TRBD2	-	TRBV5-4	TRBJ2-5	TGTGCCAGCAGCTTGAGGACTAGAGGAGAGACCCAGTACTTC	CASSLRTRGETQYF
-	-	TRBV19	TRBJ2-1	TGTGCCACAAAACCGGGCCCATACAATGAGCAGTTCTTC	CATKPGPYNEQFF